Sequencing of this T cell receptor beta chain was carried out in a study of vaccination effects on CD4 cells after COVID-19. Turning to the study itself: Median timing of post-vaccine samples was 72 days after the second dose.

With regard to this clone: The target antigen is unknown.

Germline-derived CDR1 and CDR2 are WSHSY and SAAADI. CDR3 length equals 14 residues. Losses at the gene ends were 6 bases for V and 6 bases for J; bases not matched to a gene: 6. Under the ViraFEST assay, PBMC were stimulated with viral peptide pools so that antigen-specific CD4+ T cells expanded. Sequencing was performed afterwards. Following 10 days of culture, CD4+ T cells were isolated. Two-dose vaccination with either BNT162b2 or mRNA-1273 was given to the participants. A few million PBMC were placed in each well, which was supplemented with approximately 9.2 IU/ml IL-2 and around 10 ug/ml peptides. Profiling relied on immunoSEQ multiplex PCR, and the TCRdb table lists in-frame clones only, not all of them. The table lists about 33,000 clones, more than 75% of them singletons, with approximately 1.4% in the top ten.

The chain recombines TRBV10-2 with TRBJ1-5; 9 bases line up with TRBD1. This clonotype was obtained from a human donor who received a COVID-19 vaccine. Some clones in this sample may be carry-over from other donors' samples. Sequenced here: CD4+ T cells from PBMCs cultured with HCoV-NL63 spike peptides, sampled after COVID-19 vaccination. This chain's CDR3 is CASSGQGTSQPQHF. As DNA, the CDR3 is TGCGCCAGCAGCGGACAGGGGACCTCTCAGCCCCAGCATTTT.